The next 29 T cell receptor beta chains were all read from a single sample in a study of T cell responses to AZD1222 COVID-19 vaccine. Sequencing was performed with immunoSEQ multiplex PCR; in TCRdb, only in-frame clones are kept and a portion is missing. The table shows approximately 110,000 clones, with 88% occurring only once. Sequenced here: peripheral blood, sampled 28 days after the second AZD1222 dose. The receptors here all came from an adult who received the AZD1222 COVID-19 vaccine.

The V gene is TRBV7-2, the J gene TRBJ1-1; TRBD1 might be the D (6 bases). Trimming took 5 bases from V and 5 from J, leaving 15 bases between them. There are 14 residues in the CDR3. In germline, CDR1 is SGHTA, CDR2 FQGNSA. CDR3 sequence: CASSPGTGITEAFF. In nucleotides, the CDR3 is TGTGCCAGCAGCCCGGGTACAGGGATAACTGAAGCTTTCTTT. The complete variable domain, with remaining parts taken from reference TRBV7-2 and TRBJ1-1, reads GAGVSQSPSNKVTEKGKDVELRCDPISGHTALYWYRQSLGQGLEFLIYFQGNSAPDKSGLPSDRFSAERTGGSVSTLTIQRTQQEDSAVYLCASSPGTGITEAFFGQGTRLTVV.

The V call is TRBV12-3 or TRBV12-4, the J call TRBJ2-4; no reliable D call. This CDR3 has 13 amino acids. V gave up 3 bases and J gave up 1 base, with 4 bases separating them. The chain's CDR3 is CASSFSAKNIQYF. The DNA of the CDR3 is TGTGCCAGCAGTTTTAGTGCCAAAAACATTCAGTACTTC.

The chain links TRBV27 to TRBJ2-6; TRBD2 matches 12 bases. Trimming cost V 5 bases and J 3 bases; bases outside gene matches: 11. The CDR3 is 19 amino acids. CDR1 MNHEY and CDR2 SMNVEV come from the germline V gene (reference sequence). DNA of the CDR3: TGTGCCAGCAGTAGGCTAGCGGGGGGGCCGGGATTTGGGGCCAACGTCCTGACTTTC. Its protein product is CASSRLAGGPGFGANVLTF.

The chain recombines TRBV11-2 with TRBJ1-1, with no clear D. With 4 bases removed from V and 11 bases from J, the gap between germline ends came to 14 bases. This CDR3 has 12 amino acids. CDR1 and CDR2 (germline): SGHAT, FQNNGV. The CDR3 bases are TGTGCCAGCAGCTCCATCACCGGCGCGGCTTTCTTT. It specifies CASSSITGAAFF.

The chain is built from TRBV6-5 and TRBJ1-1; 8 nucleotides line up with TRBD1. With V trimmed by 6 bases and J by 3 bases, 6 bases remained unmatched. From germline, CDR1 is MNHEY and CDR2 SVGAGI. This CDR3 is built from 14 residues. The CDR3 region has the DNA TGTGCCAGCAGGCCGACAGGGGATTACACTGAAGCTTTCTTT. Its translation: CASRPTGDYTEAFF.

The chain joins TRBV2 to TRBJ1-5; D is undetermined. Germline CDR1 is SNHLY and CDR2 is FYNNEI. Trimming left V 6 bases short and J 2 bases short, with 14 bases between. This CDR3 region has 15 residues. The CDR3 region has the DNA TGTGCCAGCAGCCCGCCTCCAGACGGCAATCAGCCCCAGCATTTT. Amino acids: CASSPPPDGNQPQHF.

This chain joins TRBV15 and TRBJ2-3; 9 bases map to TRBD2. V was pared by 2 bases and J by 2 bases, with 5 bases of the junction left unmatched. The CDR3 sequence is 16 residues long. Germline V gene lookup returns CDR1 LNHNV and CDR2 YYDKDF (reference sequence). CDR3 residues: CATSRLSGGATDTQYF. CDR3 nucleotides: TGTGCCACCAGCAGACTTAGCGGGGGAGCCACAGATACGCAGTATTTT. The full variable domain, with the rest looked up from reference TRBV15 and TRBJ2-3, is DAMVIQNPRYQVTQFGKPVTLSCSQTLNHNVMYWYQQKSSQAPKLLFHYYDKDFNNEADTPDNFQSRRPNTSFCFLDIRSPGLGDTAMYLCATSRLSGGATDTQYFGPGTRLTVL.

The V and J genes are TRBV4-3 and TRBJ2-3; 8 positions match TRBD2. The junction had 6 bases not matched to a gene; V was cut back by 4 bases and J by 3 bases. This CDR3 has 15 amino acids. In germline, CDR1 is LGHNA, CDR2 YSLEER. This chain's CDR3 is CASSRTSGGTDTQYF. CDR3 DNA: TGCGCCAGCAGCCGCACTAGCGGTGGTACAGATACGCAGTATTTT.

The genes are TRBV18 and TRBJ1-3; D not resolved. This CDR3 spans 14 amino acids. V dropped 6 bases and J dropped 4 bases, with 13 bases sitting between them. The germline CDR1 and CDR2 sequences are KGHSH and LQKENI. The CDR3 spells CASSDHSAGNTIYF. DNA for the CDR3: TGTGCCAGCTCGGACCACAGCGCAGGAAACACCATATATTTT.

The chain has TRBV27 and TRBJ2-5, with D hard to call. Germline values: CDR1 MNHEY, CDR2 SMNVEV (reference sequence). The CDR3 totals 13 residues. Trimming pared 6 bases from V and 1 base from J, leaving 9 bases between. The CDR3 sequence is CASRHSPQETQYF. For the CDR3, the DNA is TGTGCCAGCAGACACTCTCCCCAAGAGACCCAGTACTTC.

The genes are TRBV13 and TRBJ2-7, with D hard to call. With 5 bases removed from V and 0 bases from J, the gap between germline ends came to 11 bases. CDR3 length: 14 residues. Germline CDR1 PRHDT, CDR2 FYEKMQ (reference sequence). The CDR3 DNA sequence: TGTGCCAGCAGCAGAGGACGGCCCTCCTACGAGCAGTACTTC. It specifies CASSRGRPSYEQYF.

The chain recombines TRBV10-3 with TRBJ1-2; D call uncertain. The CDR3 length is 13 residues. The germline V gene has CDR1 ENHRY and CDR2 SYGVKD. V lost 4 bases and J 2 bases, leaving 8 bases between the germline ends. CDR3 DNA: TGTGCCATCAGTGGTGTGGTGAACTATGGCTACACCTTC. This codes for CAISGVVNYGYTF.

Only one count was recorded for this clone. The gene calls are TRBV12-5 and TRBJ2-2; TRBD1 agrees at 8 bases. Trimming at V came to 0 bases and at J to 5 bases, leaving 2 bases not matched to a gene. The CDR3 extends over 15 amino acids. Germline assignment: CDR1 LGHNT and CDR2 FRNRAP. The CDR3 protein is CASGLVQGVTGELFF. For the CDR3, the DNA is TGTGCTAGTGGTTTGGTACAGGGGGTTACCGGGGAGCTGTTTTTT. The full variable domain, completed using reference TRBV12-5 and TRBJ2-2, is DARVTQTPRHKVTEMGQEVTMRCQPILGHNTVFWYRQTMMQGLELLAYFRNRAPLDDSGMPKDRFSAEMPDATLATLKIQPSEPRDSAVYFCASGLVQGVTGELFFGEGSRLTVL.

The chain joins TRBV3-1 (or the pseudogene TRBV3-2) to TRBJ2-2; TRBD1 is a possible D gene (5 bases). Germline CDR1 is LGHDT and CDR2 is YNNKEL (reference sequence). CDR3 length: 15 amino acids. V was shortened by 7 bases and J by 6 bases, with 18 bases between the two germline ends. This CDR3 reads CASNLAGNPAGELFF. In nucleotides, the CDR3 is TGTGCCAGCAACTTGGCAGGGAACCCCGCCGGGGAGCTGTTTTTT.

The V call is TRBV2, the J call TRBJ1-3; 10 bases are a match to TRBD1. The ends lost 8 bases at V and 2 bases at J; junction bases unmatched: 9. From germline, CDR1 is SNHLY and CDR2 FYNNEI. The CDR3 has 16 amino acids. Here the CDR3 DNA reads TGTGCCAGCCGATACAAGGGGACAGGGGCTGGAAACACCATATATTTT. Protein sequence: CASRYKGTGAGNTIYF.

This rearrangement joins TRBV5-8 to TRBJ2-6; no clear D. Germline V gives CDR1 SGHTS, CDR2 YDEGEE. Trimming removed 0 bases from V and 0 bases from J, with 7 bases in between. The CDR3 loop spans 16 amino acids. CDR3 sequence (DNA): TGTGCCAGCAGCTTGGAGGGCGGCTCTGGGGCCAACGTCCTGACTTTC. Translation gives CASSLEGGSGANVLTF.

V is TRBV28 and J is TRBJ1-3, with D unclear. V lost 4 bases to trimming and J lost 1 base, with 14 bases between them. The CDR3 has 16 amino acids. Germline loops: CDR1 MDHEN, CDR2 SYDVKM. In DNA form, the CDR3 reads TGTGCCAGCAGTTCCCTGGGTGAGGAATCTGGAAACACCATATATTTT. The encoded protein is CASSSLGEESGNTIYF.

CDR3 sequence: CASSWTQYGYTF. Written as DNA, the CDR3 is TGTGCCAGCAGTTGGACCCAATATGGCTACACCTTC. The V and J genes are TRBV6-2 or TRBV6-3 and TRBJ1-2; no firm D call. The CDR3 loop spans 12 amino acids. V shed 4 bases and J shed 5 bases, with 8 bases lying between them. CDR1 and CDR2 from the germline V gene are MNHEY and SVGEGT.

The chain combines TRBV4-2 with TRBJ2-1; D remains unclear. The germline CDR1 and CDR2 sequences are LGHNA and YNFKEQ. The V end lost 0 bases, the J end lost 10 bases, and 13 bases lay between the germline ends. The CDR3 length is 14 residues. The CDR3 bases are TGTGCCAGCAGCCAAGATGGGCCCCGAACCGAGCAGTTCTTC. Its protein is CASSQDGPRTEQFF.

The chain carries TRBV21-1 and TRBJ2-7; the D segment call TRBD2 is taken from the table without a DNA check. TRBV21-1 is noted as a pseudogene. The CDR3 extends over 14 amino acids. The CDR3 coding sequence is TGTGCCAGCAGCACGGGGGGCGGGATTGGCGAGCAGTACTTC. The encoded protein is CASSTGGGIGEQYF.

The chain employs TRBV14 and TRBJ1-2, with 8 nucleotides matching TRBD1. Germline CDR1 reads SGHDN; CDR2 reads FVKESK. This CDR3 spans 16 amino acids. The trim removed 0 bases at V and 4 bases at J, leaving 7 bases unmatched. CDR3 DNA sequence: TGTGCCAGCAGCCAAGAAAACAGGGGGAGGTCCTATGGCTACACCTTC. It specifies CASSQENRGRSYGYTF.

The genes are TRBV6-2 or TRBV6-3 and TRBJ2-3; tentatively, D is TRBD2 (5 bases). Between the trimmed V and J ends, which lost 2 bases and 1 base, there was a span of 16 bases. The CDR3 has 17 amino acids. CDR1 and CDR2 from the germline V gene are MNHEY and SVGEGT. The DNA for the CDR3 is TGTGCCAGCAGTTACGACCGTGAGGGCGCCGGCACAGATACGCAGTATTTT. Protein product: CASSYDREGAGTDTQYF.

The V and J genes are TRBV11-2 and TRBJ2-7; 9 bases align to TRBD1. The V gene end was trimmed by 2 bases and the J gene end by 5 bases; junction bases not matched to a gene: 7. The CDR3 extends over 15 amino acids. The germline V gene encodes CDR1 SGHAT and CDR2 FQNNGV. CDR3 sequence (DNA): TGTGCCAGCAGCTTATCCGGGACAGGGTTTCACGAGCAGTACTTC. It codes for CASSLSGTGFHEQYF.

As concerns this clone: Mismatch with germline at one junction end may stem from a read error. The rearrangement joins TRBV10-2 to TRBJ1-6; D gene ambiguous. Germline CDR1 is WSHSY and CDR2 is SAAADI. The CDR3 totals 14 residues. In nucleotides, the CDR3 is TGCGCCAGCAGATTGACGGGAAATAACTCACCCCTCCACTTT. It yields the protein CASRLTGNNSPLHF.

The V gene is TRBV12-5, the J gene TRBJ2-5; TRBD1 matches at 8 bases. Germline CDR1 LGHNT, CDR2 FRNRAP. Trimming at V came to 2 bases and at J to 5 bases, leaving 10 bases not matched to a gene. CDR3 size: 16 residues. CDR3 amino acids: CASGLRAPGGAETQYF. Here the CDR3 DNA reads TGTGCTAGTGGTTTGCGGGCCCCAGGGGGCGCTGAGACCCAGTACTTC. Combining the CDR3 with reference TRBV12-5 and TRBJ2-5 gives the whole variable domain DARVTQTPRHKVTEMGQEVTMRCQPILGHNTVFWYRQTMMQGLELLAYFRNRAPLDDSGMPKDRFSAEMPDATLATLKIQPSEPRDSAVYFCASGLRAPGGAETQYFGPGTRLLVL.

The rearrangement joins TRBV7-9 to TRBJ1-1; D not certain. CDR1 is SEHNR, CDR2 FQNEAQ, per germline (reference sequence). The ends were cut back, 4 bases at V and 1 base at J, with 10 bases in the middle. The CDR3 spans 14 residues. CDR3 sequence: CASSSRNQNTEAFF. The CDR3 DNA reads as TGTGCCAGCAGCTCACGTAACCAGAACACTGAAGCTTTCTTT.

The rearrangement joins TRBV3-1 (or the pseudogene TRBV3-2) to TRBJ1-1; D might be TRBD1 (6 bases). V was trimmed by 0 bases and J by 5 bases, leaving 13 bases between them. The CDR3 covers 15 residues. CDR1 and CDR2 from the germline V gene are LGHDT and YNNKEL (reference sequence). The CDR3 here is CASSQDGGAGTEAFF. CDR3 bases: TGTGCCAGCAGCCAAGACGGGGGGGCAGGTACTGAAGCTTTCTTT.

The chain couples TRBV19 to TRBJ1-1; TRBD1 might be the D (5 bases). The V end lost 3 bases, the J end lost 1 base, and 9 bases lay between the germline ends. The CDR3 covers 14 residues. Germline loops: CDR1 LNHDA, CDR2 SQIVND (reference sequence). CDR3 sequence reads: CASSIRAANTEAFF. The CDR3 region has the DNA TGTGCCAGTAGTATCAGGGCTGCGAACACTGAAGCTTTCTTT.

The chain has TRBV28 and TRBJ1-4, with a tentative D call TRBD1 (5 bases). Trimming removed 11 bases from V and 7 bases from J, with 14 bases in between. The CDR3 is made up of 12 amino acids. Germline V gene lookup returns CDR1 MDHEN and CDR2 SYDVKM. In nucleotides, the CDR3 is TGTGCCGGGGGGGAAGTGGGTGAAAAACTGTTTTTT. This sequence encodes CAGGEVGEKLFF.